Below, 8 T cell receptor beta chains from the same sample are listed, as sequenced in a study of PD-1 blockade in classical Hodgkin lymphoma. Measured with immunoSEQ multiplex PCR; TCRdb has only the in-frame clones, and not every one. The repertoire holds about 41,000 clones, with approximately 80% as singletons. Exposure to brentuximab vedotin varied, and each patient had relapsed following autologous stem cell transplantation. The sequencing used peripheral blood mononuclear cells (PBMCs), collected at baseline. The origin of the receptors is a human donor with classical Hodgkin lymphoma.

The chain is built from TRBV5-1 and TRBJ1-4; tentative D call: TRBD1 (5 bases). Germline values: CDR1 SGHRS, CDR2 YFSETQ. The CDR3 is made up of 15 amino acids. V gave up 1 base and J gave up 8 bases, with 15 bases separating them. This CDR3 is CASSLQRGPGEKLFF. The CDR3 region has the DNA TGCGCCAGCAGCTTGCAGCGGGGACCGGGCGAAAAACTGTTTTTT.

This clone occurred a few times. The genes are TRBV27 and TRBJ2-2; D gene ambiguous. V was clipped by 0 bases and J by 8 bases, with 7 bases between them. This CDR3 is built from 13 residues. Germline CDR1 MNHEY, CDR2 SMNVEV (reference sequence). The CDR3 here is CASSLSGRGELFF. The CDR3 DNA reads TGTGCCAGCAGTTTATCGGGCAGAGGGGAGCTGTTTTTT.

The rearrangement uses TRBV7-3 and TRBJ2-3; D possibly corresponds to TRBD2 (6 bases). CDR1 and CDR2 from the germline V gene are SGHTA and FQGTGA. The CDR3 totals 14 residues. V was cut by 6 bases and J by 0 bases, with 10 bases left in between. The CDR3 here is CASRLAASTDTQYF. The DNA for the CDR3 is TGTGCCAGCAGGTTAGCGGCAAGCACAGATACGCAGTATTTT.

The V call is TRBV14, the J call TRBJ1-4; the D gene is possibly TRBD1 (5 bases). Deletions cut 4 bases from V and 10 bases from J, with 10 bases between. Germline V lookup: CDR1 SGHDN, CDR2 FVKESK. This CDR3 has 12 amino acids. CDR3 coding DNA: TGTGCCAGCAGCCGCGGGACGGCAAAACTGTTTTTT. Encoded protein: CASSRGTAKLFF.

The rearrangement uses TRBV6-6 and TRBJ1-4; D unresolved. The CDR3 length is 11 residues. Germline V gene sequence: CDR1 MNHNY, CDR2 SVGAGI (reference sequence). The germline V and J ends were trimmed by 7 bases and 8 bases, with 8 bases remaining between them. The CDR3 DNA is TGTGCCAGCATGGGTTTGGAAAAACTGTTTTTT. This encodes CASMGLEKLFF.

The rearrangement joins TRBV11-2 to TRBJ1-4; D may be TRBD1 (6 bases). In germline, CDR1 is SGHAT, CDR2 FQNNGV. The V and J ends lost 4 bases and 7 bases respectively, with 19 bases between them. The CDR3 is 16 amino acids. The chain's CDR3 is CASSSSAGTRGEKLFF. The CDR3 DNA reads TGTGCCAGCAGCTCTTCTGCCGGGACACGGGGTGAAAAACTGTTTTTT.

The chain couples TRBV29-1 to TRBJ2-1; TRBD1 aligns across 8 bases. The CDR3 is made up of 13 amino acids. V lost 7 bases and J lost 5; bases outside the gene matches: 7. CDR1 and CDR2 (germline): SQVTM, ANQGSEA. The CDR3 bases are TGCAGCGATACTAGACAGGGGAACAATGAGCAGTTCTTC. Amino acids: CSDTRQGNNEQFF.

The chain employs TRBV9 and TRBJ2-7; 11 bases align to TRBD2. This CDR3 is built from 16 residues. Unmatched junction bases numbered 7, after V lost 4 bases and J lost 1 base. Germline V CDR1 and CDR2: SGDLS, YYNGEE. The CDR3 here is CASSPIGTSGSYEQYF. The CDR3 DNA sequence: TGTGCCAGCAGCCCAATAGGGACTAGCGGATCCTACGAGCAGTACTTC. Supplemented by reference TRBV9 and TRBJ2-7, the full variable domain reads DSGVTQTPKHLITATGQRVTLRCSPRSGDLSVYWYQQSLDQGLQFLIQYYNGEERAKGNILERFSAQQFPDLHSELNLSSLELGDSALYFCASSPIGTSGSYEQYFGPGTRLTVT.